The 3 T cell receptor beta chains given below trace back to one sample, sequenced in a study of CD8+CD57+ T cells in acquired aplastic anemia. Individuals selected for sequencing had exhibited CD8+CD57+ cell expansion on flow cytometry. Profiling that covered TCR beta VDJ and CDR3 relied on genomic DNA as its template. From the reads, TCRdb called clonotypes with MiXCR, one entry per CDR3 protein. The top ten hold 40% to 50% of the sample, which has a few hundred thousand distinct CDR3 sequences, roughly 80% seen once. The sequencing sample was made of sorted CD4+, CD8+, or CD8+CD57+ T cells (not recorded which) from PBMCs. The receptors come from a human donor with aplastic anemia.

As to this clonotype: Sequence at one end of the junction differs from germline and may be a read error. The CDR3, as DNA: TGTGCCAGCAGCTTAGCCCACGGGACAAAAGAGCACCATTTT. Amino acids: CASSLAHGTKEHHF. V and J are TRBV7-6 and TRBJ2-3; the D gene is possibly TRBD1 (6 bases). This CDR3 comprises 14 residues. The germline V gene has CDR1 SGHVS and CDR2 FNYEAQ.

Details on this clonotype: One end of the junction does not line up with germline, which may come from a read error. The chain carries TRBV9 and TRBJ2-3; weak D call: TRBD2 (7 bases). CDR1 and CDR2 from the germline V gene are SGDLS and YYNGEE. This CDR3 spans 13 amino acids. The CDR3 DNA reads TGTGCCAGCAGCGAGGGGGGGGGAGGTGGCTACACCTTT. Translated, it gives CASSEGGGGGYTF.

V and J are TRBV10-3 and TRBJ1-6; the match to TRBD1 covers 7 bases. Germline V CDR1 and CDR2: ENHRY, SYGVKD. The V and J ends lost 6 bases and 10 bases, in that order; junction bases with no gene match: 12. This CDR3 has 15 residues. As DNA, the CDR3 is TGTGCCATCAGCCAGGGGGGGGGATCAGGCTCACCCCTCCACTTT. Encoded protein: CAISQGGGSGSPLHF.